The 18 T cell receptor beta chains presented below share a single source sample, sequenced in a study of control samples from healthy donors and cancer patients (dated by TCRdb to about 2020). The library was made by the immunoSEQ multiplex PCR assay. The table was pulled from immuneACCESS by TCRdb, which kept in-frame rearrangements only. Such tables lose some clones; where checked, under half of the loss comes from unresolved V genes, and the rest has no known cause. The table for this sample lists more than 65,000 clones; 75% to 85% of them were counted only once. The ten largest clones capture 15% to 19% of the sample. Sequencing input: blood. All receptors derive from a man between 60 and 75 years old in good health.

The V and J genes are TRBV5-1 and TRBJ2-1, with unresolved D. Germline CDR1 SGHRS, CDR2 YFSETQ. The CDR3 totals 13 residues. Trimming took off 2 bases at V and 5 bases at J, with 8 bases between the two ends. This chain's CDR3 is CASSLDPNNEQFF. In nucleotides, the CDR3 is TGCGCCAGCAGCTTAGACCCAAACAATGAGCAGTTCTTC.

As concerns this clone: One end of the junction is discordant with germline, which a read error may explain. The rearrangement links TRBV27 to TRBJ2-2; D possibly corresponds to TRBD2 (5 bases). Per the germline V gene, CDR1 is MNHEY and CDR2 is SMNVEV (reference sequence). CDR3 length equals 13 residues. In DNA form, the CDR3 reads TGTGCCAGCAGTCTAAAGGTTCACCGGGGAGCTGTTTTT. Its protein product is CASSLKVHRGAVF.

The J gene is TRBJ2-7, the V gene TRBV11-1, with D possibly TRBD1 on 5 matching bases. V was cut by 11 bases and J by 0 bases, with 23 bases left in between. The CDR3 runs to 16 residues. Per germline, CDR1 SGHAT and CDR2 FQDESV (reference sequence). The CDR3 here is CASQVVRQGFSYEQYF. The DNA for the CDR3 is TGTGCCTCCCAGGTAGTCCGTCAGGGTTTCTCCTACGAGCAGTACTTC.

J is TRBJ2-1 and V is TRBV18, with TRBD2 identical over 9 bases. Germline V gives CDR1 KGHSH, CDR2 LQKENI. The V and J ends lost 3 bases and 4 bases, in that order; junction bases with no gene match: 7. The CDR3 is 16 amino acids. The CDR3 DNA is TGTGCCAGCTCACCTGCTAGACTAGCGGAGTACAATGAGCAGTTCTTC. This encodes CASSPARLAEYNEQFF.

J is TRBJ1-5 and V is TRBV6-2 or TRBV6-3; D unresolved. Germline V CDR1 and CDR2: MNHEY, SVGEGT. The V and J ends lost 4 bases and 0 bases respectively, with 7 bases between them. This CDR3 region has 14 residues. CDR3: CASSSYSSNQPQHF. CDR3 DNA sequence: TGTGCCAGCAGTTCCTACAGTAGCAATCAGCCCCAGCATTTT.

The genes are TRBV24-1 and TRBJ2-1; TRBD2 aligns across 9 bases. CDR3 length: 17 residues. Looked up from germline, CDR1 is KGHDR and CDR2 is SFDVKD. Trimming cost V 2 bases and J 0 bases; bases outside gene matches: 4. The chain's CDR3 is CATSDSRGLASYNEQFF. In nucleotides, the CDR3 is TGTGCCACCAGTGATTCAAGGGGACTAGCCTCCTACAATGAGCAGTTCTTC.

The chain couples TRBV3-1 (or the pseudogene TRBV3-2) to TRBJ1-1, with 7 positions matching TRBD1. The V gene end was trimmed by 3 bases and the J gene end by 11 bases; junction bases not matched to a gene: 6. This CDR3 has 12 residues. CDR1 LGHDT and CDR2 YNNKEL come from the germline V gene (reference sequence). The CDR3 spells CASSQEWTGAFF. The CDR3 DNA reads TGTGCCAGCAGCCAGGAGTGGACAGGTGCTTTCTTT.

The rearrangement uses TRBV6-5 and TRBJ2-7, with TRBD1 matching 8 bases. Germline trimming cut 6 bases from V and 0 bases from J; bases unmatched to any gene: 4. CDR3 size: 14 residues. Germline lookup yields CDR1 MNHEY and CDR2 SVGAGI. Here the CDR3 reads CASRGTGYSYEQYF. The CDR3 region has the DNA TGTGCCAGCAGGGGGACAGGATACTCCTACGAGCAGTACTTC.

V usage is TRBV28 and J usage is TRBJ1-1, with D maybe TRBD1 (5 bases). V was shortened by 6 bases and J by 4 bases, with 12 bases between the two germline ends. This CDR3 has 13 amino acids. CDR1 and CDR2 from the germline V gene are MDHEN and SYDVKM. The CDR3 DNA sequence: TGTGCCAGCAGCCGAGGGGCGGTCACTGAAGCTTTCTTT. Its protein product is CASSRGAVTEAFF.

The rearrangement uses TRBV5-1 and TRBJ2-7; D is undetermined. This CDR3 contains 15 residues. Germline V gene lookup returns CDR1 SGHRS and CDR2 YFSETQ. Between the trimmed V and J ends, which lost 0 bases and 3 bases, there was a span of 13 bases. CDR3 in DNA: TGCGCCAGCAGCTTGGCCCCACAGTCCCACTACGAGCAGTACTTC. Translation: CASSLAPQSHYEQYF.

On this clone itself: This specimen includes other DNA sequences encoding the same CDR3. The rearrangement joins TRBV3-1 (or the pseudogene TRBV3-2) to TRBJ1-4; D may be TRBD1 (5 bases). CDR1 and CDR2 (germline): LGHDT, YNNKEL (reference sequence). V shed 3 bases and J shed 4 bases, with 9 bases lying between them. The CDR3 is made up of 14 amino acids. CDR3 nucleotides: TGTGCCAGCAGCCAGGGACGGAATAATGAAAAACTGTTTTTT. As protein: CASSQGRNNEKLFF.

The chain employs TRBV30 and TRBJ1-2, with unresolved D. There are 14 residues in the CDR3. Trimming cost V 4 bases and J 6 bases, with 18 bases left between them. Germline values: CDR1 GTSNPN, CDR2 SVGIG (reference sequence). The CDR3 reads CAWNSMGSSDGYTF. CDR3 nucleotide sequence: TGTGCCTGGAATTCGATGGGGTCCTCAGATGGCTACACCTTC.

The chain is built from TRBV5-1 and TRBJ1-3; D is uncertain. Deletions cut 0 bases from V and 6 bases from J, with 7 bases between. Per germline, CDR1 SGHRS and CDR2 YFSETQ. CDR3 length: 13 residues. CDR3 sequence (DNA): TGCGCCAGCAGCTTGGGCAGCATAAACACCATATATTTT. This encodes CASSLGSINTIYF.

V gene TRBV2 combines with J gene TRBJ1-4; D gene ambiguous. V lost 6 bases, J lost 8 bases, and 19 bases lay in between. CDR1 and CDR2 from the germline V gene are SNHLY and FYNNEI. The CDR3 is 15 residues long. CDR3 in amino acids: CASSGSQSLGEKLFF. The DNA for the CDR3 is TGTGCCAGCAGCGGATCCCAGAGTCTAGGCGAAAAACTGTTTTTT.

The chain joins TRBV6-2 or TRBV6-3 to TRBJ1-2; TRBD1 might be the D (5 bases). Germline V gives CDR1 MNHEY, CDR2 SVGEGT. The CDR3 is 14 amino acids. V was cut by 1 base and J by 4 bases, with 10 bases left in between. The CDR3 loop is CASSYFSGLYGYTF. In nucleotides, the CDR3 is TGTGCCAGCAGTTACTTCTCGGGACTCTATGGCTACACCTTC.

This sequence joins TRBV5-1 and TRBJ2-7, with D hard to call. The CDR3 totals 15 residues. V was cut by 4 bases and J by 3 bases, with 17 bases left in between. Germline V lookup: CDR1 SGHRS, CDR2 YFSETQ. The CDR3 region is CASSKEGGSDYEQYF. As DNA, the CDR3 is TGCGCCAGCAGCAAAGAAGGCGGCTCCGACTACGAGCAGTACTTC. Based on the CDR3 plus reference TRBV5-1 and TRBJ2-7, the full variable domain is KAGVTQTPRYLIKTRGQQVTLSCSPISGHRSVSWYQQTPGQGLQFLFEYFSETQRNKGNFPGRFSGRQFSNSRSEMNVSTLELGDSALYLCASSKEGGSDYEQYFGPGTRLTVT.

The CDR3 reads CASSRLAGFFNEQFF. CDR3 DNA: TGTGCCAGCAGCCGACTAGCGGGATTTTTTAATGAGCAGTTCTTC. The chain joins TRBV5-8 to TRBJ2-1; 11 bases fit TRBD2. Germline V lookup: CDR1 SGHTS, CDR2 YDEGEE. The CDR3 has 15 residues. The junction had 7 bases not matched to a gene; V was cut back by 4 bases and J by 7 bases.

Remarks on this clone: The sample contains more than one DNA sequence encoding this CDR3. This sequence joins TRBV5-1 and TRBJ2-7; the D gene is possibly TRBD2 (5 bases). The germline gives CDR1 SGHRS, CDR2 YFSETQ. The CDR3 runs 15 residues. V lost 0 bases and J lost 2, with 12 bases in between. This CDR3 reads CASSLVGVNPYEQYF. CDR3 coding DNA: TGCGCCAGCAGCTTGGTCGGGGTAAATCCCTACGAGCAGTACTTC.